A single sample is the source of the 11 T cell receptor beta chains below, sequenced in a study of cytomegalovirus exposure and HLA in healthy donors (dated by TCRdb to 2016 to 2017). Library construction relied on the immunoSEQ multiplex PCR assay. The multiplex PCR relied on a mix of 60 forward primers for TCR Vbeta segments and 13 reverse primers for TCR Jbeta segments. Sourced from immuneACCESS, this table was stored by TCRdb with only in-frame sequences that have V and J called. A share of the clones is absent; for the studies checked, an unresolved V gene accounts for under half, and the remainder has no known explanation. The sample profile shows 130,000 or so clones; roughly three quarters of them were found once. Around 1.5% of the sample rests with the top ten. The source material was PBMCs. The origin of the receptors is a woman between 35 and 50 years old in good health and CMV-seronegative.

V is TRBV28 and J is TRBJ2-2, with a weak D call TRBD1 (6 bases). Trimming removed 4 bases at V and 7 bases at J, with 13 bases between. The CDR3 consists of 14 residues. Per germline, CDR1 MDHEN and CDR2 SYDVKM. CDR3 region: CASSYSQGLGELFF. CDR3 nucleotide sequence: TGTGCCAGCAGTTACTCACAGGGTCTCGGGGAGCTGTTTTTT.

About this clone: A much larger clone sits a single nucleotide away, making a read error possible. The chain uses TRBV6-4 and TRBJ1-1, with D possibly being TRBD1 (5 bases). The CDR3 covers 13 residues. V was pared by 6 bases and J by 1 base, with 9 bases between. In germline, CDR1 is MRHNA, CDR2 SNTAGT. This CDR3 is CASSRQRNTEAFF. CDR3 coding DNA: TGTGCCAGCAGCCGACAGAGGAACACTGAAGCTTTCTTT.

This clone was observed once. The chain couples TRBV4-1 to TRBJ1-5; 11 bases are a match to TRBD1. The V gene end was trimmed by 3 bases and the J gene end by 1 base; junction bases not matched to a gene: 2. This CDR3 spans 16 amino acids. Germline values: CDR1 MGHRA, CDR2 YSYEKL. Here the CDR3 DNA reads TGCGCCAGCAGCCAGGACAGGGGGCAGAGCAATCAGCCCCAGCATTTT. It is translated as CASSQDRGQSNQPQHF.

Points on this clone: The junction shows a germline mismatch at one end, possibly a read error. The chain joins TRBV7-7 to TRBJ2-5; possible D gene TRBD2, 6 bases. This CDR3 comprises 14 residues. Germline V gene data show CDR1 as SSHAT and CDR2 as FNYEAQ (reference sequence). The CDR3 DNA follows: TGTGCTAGCAGCCCTGATCGGGGGCAAGAGACCCAGTACTTC. Translated: CASSPDRGQETQYF.

J is TRBJ2-7 and V is TRBV7-2; 10 bases are a match to TRBD2. Germline V gene data show CDR1 as SGHTA and CDR2 as FQGNSA. V trimming: 11 bases; J trimming: 5 bases; junction bases outside the gene matches: 21. The CDR3 length is 17 residues. The CDR3 spells CAGHRAERGGFRNEQYF. The CDR3 region has the DNA TGTGCCGGCCACAGGGCGGAGCGGGGGGGGTTCAGAAACGAGCAGTACTTC. Complete variable domain (other parts from reference TRBV7-2 and TRBJ2-7): GAGVSQSPSNKVTEKGKDVELRCDPISGHTALYWYRQSLGQGLEFLIYFQGNSAPDKSGLPSDRFSAERTGGSVSTLTIQRTQQEDSAVYLCAGHRAERGGFRNEQYFGPGTRLTVT.

J is TRBJ1-1 and V is TRBV6-5; 7 nucleotides align to TRBD1. This CDR3 is 14 amino acids long. V was pared by 5 bases and J by 8 bases, with 11 bases of the junction left unmatched. The V gene's germline CDR1 is MNHEY and CDR2 SVGAGI. DNA for the CDR3: TGTGCCAGCAGTAGGGGACAGCGACCTAGGGAAGCTTTCTTT. Protein sequence: CASSRGQRPREAFF.

The chain joins TRBV4-2 to TRBJ1-2; 9 bases match TRBD1. V was clipped by 5 bases and J by 1 base; unmatched bases: 8. Germline CDR1 reads LGHNA; CDR2 reads YNFKEQ. CDR3 length: 16 amino acids. DNA for the CDR3: TGTGCCAGCAGCTCCACCGGGACAGGGCGTAACTATGGCTACACCTTC. Translating gives CASSSTGTGRNYGYTF.

Remarks on this clone: The sample holds other DNA sequences that translate to the same CDR3. This chain joins TRBV25-1 and TRBJ2-3; TRBD2 matches at 12 bases. Trimming at V came to 6 bases and at J to 2 bases, leaving 6 bases not matched to a gene. The germline V gene encodes CDR1 MGHDK and CDR2 SYGVNS. CDR3 length: 16 residues. The CDR3 is CASRASGGAYTDTQYF. The CDR3 coding sequence is TGTGCCAGCAGAGCTAGCGGGGGGGCATACACAGATACGCAGTATTTT.

The chain uses TRBV5-1 and TRBJ2-5; maybe TRBD1 (6 bases). CDR3 size: 14 residues. V gave up 0 bases and J gave up 2 bases, with 8 bases separating them. Germline CDR1 SGHRS, CDR2 YFSETQ. CDR3 loop: CASSLGRGQETQYF. CDR3 in DNA: TGCGCCAGCAGCTTGGGCAGGGGACAAGAGACCCAGTACTTC.

V gene TRBV27 combines with J gene TRBJ2-6; 8 nucleotides align to TRBD1. Germline V gives CDR1 MNHEY, CDR2 SMNVEV (reference sequence). CDR3 size: 18 residues. The junction had 13 bases not matched to a gene; V was cut back by 5 bases and J by 4 bases. CDR3 residues: CASSPQPGQDLGANVLTF. The CDR3 nucleotides read TGTGCCAGCAGTCCCCAACCGGGACAGGATCTGGGGGCCAACGTCCTGACTTTC.

This chain joins TRBV5-1 and TRBJ2-2; 8 bases map to TRBD2. The germline V gene encodes CDR1 SGHRS and CDR2 YFSETQ. With V trimmed by 0 bases and J by 4 bases, 5 bases remained unmatched. This CDR3 comprises 16 residues. CDR3 protein: CASSLDSGGSTGELFF. For the CDR3, the DNA is TGCGCCAGCAGCTTGGACAGCGGGGGTTCCACCGGGGAGCTGTTTTTT. The full variable domain, in which reference TRBV5-1 and TRBJ2-2 provide the parts outside the CDR3, is KAGVTQTPRYLIKTRGQQVTLSCSPISGHRSVSWYQQTPGQGLQFLFEYFSETQRNKGNFPGRFSGRQFSNSRSEMNVSTLELGDSALYLCASSLDSGGSTGELFFGEGSRLTVL.